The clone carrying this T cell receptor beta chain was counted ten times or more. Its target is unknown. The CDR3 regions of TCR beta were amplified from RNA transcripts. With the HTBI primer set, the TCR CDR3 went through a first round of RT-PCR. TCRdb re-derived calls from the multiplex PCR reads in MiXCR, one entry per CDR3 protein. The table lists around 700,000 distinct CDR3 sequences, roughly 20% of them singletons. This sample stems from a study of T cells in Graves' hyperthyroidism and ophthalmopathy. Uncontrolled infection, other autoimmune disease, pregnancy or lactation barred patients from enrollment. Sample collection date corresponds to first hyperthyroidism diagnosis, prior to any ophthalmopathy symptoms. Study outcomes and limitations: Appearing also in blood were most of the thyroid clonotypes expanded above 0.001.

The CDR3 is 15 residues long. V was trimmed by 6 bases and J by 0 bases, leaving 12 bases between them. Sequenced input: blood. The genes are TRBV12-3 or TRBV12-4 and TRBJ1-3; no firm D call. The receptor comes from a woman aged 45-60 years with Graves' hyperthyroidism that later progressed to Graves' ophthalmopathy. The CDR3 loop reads CASRATISSGNTIYF. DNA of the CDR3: TGTGCCAGCAGAGCGACAATTAGCTCTGGAAACACCATATATTTT.